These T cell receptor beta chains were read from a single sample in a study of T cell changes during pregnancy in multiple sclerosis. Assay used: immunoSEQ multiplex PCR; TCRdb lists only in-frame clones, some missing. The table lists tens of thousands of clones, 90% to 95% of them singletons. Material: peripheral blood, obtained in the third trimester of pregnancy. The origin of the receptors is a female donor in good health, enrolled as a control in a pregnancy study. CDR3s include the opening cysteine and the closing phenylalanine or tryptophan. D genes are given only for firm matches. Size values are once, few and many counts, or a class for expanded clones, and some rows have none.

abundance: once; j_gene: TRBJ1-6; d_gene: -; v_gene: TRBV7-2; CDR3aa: CASSQSGGVRSSPLHF; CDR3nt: TGTGCCAGCAGCCAAAGTGGGGGCGTAAGGAGTTCACCCCTCCACTTT
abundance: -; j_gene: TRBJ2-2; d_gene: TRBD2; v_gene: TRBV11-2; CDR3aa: CASSLDRLAGGPGELFF; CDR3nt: TGTGCCAGCAGCTTAGATCGGCTAGCGGGAGGCCCCGGGGAGCTGTTTTTT
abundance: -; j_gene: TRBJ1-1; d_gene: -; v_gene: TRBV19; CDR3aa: CASLSDREIPRAFF; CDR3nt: TGTGCCAGTCTTTCGGACAGAGAGATTCCTAGAGCTTTCTTT
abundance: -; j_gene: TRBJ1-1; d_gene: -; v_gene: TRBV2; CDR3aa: CANRQNIGTEAFF; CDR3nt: TGTGCCAACCGACAGAACATAGGCACTGAAGCTTTCTTT
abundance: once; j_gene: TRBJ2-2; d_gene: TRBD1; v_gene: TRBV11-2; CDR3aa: CASSFYTGVYTGELFF; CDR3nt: TGTGCCAGCAGCTTTTACACAGGGGTTTACACCGGGGAGCTGTTTTTT
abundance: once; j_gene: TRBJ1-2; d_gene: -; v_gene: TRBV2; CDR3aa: CASPPGAGNYGYTF; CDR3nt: TGTGCCAGTCCGCCAGGGGCAGGGAACTATGGCTACACCTTC
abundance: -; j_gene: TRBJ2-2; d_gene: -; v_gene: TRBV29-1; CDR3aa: CSVEGGRGTGELFF; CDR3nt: TGCAGCGTTGAAGGGGGCCGCGGCACCGGGGAGCTGTTTTTT
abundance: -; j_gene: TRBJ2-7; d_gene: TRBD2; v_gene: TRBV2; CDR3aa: CASSFSTSGRTYEQYF; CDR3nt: TGTGCCAGCAGTTTCTCTACTAGCGGACGTACCTACGAGCAGTACTTC
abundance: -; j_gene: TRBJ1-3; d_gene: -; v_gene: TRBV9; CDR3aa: CASSVAQDTIYF; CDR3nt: TGTGCCAGCAGCGTAGCACAGGACACCATATATTTT
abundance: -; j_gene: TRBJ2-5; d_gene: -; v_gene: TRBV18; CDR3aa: CASSPLKETQYF; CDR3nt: TGTGCCAGCTCACCTCTAAAAGAGACCCAGTACTTC
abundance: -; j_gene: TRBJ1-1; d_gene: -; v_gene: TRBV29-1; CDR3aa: CSAAEDTEAFF; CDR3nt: TGCAGCGCCGCCGAGGACACTGAAGCTTTCTTT
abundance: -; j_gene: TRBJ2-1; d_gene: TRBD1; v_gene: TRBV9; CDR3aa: CASSVAGGDYNEQFF; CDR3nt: TGTGCCAGCAGCGTAGCAGGGGGTGACTACAATGAGCAGTTCTTC
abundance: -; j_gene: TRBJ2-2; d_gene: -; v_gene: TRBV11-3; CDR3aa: CASSLGGGTGELFF; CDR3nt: TGTGCCAGCAGCTTAGGGGGAGGCACCGGGGAGCTGTTTTTT
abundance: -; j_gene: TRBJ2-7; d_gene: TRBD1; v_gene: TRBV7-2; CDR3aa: CASSERQGTSYEQYF; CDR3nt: TGTGCCAGCAGCGAACGACAGGGGACATCCTACGAGCAGTACTTC
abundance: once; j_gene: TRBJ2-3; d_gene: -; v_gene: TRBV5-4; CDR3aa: CASRAYRTGGTDTQYF; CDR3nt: TGTGCCAGCAGGGCCTACCGGACTGGAGGGACAGATACGCAGTATTTT
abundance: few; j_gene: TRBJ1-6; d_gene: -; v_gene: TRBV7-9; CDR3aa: CASSRHLDGSPLHF; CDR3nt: TGTGCCAGCAGCCGACACCTTGACGGTTCACCCCTCCACTTT
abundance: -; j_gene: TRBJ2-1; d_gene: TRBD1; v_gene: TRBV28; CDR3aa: CASKAPRGLYNEQFF; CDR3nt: TGTGCCAGCAAAGCGCCCAGGGGGTTGTACAATGAGCAGTTCTTC
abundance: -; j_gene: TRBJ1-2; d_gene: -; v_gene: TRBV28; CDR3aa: CASTLRSWAVPYGYTF; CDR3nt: TGTGCCAGCACGCTCCGGTCCTGGGCAGTGCCTTATGGCTACACCTTC
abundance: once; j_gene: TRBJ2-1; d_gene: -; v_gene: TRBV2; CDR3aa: CASSEELQGGFF; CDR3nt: TGTGCCAGCAGTGAAGAACTGCAGGGCGGGTTCTTC
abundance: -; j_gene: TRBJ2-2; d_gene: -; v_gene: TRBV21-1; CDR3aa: CASSKRGLAGAGELFF; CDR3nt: TGTGCCAGCAGCAAAAGGGGACTAGCGGGAGCCGGGGAGCTGTTTTTT
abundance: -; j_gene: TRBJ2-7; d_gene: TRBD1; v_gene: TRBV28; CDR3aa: CASTPLGQTYEQYF; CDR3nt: TGTGCCAGCACTCCATTGGGACAGACCTACGAGCAGTACTTC
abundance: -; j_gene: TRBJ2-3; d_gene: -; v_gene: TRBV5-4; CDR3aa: CASSLFFQGPGDTQYF; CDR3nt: TGTGCCAGCAGCTTGTTCTTTCAGGGGCCGGGGGATACGCAGTATTTT
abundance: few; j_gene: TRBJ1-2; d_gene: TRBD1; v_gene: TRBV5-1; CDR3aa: CASSLPGGNYGYTF; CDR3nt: TGCGCCAGCAGCTTGCCAGGGGGAAACTATGGCTACACCTTC
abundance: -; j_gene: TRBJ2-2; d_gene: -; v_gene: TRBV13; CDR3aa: CASSVGDQVGELFF; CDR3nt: TGTGCCAGCAGCGTAGGGGATCAGGTCGGGGAGCTGTTTTTT
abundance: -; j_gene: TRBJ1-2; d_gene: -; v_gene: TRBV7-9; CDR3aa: CASSPGLPGYTF; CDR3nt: TGTGCCAGCAGCCCCGGACTCCCGGGCTACACCTTC
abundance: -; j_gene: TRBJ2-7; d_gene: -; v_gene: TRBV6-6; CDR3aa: CASTVSWTKGYEQYF; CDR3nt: TGTGCCAGCACGGTGTCCTGGACTAAAGGATACGAGCAGTACTTC
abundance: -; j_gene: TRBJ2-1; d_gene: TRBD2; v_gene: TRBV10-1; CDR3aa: CASSEKGLAGGNEQFF; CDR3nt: TGCGCCAGCAGTGAGAAAGGGCTAGCGGGGGGCAATGAGCAGTTCTTC
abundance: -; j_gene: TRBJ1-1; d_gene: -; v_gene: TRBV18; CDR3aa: CASSEQRDTEAFF; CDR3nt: TGTGCCAGCTCAGAGCAGCGTGACACTGAAGCTTTCTTT
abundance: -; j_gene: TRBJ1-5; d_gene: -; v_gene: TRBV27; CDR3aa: CASSYLGDNQPQHF; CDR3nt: TGTGCCAGCAGTTACCTCGGGGACAATCAGCCCCAGCATTTT
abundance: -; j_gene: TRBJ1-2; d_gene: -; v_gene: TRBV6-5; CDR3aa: CASSYYARENGYTF; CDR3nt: TGTGCCAGCAGTTACTATGCCAGGGAAAATGGCTACACCTTC
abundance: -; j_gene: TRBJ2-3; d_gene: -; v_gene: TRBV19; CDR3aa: CASRGEPDTQYF; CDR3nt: TGTGCCAGTAGAGGGGAACCAGATACGCAGTATTTT
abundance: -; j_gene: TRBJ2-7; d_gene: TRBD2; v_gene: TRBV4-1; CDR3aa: CASSHPTSGTYEQYF; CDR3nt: TGCGCCAGCAGCCACCCGACTAGCGGGACCTACGAGCAGTACTTC
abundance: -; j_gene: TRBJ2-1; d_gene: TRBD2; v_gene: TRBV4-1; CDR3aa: CASSQDRSGGLYNEQFF; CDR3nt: TGCGCCAGCAGCCAAGATCGGAGCGGGGGGCTTTACAATGAGCAGTTCTTC
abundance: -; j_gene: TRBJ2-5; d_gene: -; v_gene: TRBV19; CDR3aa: CASKDSPFQETQYF; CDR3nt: TGTGCCAGTAAAGACAGTCCTTTCCAAGAGACCCAGTACTTC
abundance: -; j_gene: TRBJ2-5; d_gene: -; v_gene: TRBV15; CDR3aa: CATSRGRDQETQYF; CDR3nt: TGTGCCACCAGCAGAGGCCGGGACCAAGAGACCCAGTACTTC
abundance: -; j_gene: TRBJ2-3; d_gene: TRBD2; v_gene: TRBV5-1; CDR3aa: CASSPAGGWQDTQYF; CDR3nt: TGCGCCAGCAGCCCCGCGGGGGGTTGGCAAGATACGCAGTATTTT
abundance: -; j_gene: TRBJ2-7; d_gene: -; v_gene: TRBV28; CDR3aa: CASSLGLTGNEQYF; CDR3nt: TGTGCCAGCAGTTTAGGACTCACGGGGAACGAGCAGTACTTC
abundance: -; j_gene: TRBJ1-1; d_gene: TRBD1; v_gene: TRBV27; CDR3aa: CASSSTGVSTEAFF; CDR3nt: TGTGCCAGCAGTTCAACAGGGGTTTCCACTGAAGCTTTCTTT
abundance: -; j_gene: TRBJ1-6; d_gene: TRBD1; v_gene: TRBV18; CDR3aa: CASSRRDSNSPLHF; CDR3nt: TGTGCCAGCTCACGCCGGGACAGCAATTCACCCCTCCACTTT
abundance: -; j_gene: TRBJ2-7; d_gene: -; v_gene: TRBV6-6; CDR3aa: CASSYSLYEQYF; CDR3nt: TGTGCCAGCAGTTACTCCTTATACGAGCAGTACTTC
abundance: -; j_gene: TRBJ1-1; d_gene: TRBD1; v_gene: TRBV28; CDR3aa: CASRQGARTEAFF; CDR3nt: TGTGCCAGTCGACAGGGGGCGCGTACTGAAGCTTTCTTT
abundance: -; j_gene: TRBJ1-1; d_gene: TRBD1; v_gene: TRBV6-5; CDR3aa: CASISHDRVGAEAFF; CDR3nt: TGTGCCAGCATCTCACATGACAGGGTTGGGGCTGAAGCTTTCTTT
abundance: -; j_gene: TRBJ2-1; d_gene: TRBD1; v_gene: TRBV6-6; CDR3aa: CASSYLGQGIYNEQFF; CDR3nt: TGTGCCAGCAGTTACCTCGGACAGGGGATATACAATGAGCAGTTCTTC
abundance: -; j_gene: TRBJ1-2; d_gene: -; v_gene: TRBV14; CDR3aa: CASSQVTGRDYGYTF; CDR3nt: TGTGCCAGCAGCCAAGTTACAGGGAGGGACTATGGCTACACCTTC
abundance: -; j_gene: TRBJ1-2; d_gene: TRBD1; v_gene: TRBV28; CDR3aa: CATQTGTNYGYTF; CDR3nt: TGTGCCACCCAGACAGGGACTAACTATGGCTACACCTTC
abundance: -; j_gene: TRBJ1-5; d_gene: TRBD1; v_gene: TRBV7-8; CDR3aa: CASSLTGGNQPQHF; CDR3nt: TGTGCCAGCAGCCTGACAGGGGGGAATCAGCCCCAGCATTTT
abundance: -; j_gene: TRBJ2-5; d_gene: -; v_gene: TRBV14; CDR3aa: CASSQAPQVGAQYF; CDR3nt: TGTGCCAGCAGCCAAGCCCCCCAGGTCGGGGCCCAGTACTTC
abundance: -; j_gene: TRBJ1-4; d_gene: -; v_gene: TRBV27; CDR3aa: CASSFGEKLFF; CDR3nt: TGTGCCAGCAGTTTCGGGGAAAAACTGTTTTTT
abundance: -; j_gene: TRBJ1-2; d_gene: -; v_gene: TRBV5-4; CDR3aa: CASSLLGQEGYTF; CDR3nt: TGTGCCAGCAGCTTGTTGGGGCAGGAAGGCTACACCTTC
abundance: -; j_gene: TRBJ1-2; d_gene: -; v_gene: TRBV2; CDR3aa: CASSERQNSYGYTF; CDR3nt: TGTGCCAGCAGTGAACGACAGAACTCCTATGGCTACACCTTC